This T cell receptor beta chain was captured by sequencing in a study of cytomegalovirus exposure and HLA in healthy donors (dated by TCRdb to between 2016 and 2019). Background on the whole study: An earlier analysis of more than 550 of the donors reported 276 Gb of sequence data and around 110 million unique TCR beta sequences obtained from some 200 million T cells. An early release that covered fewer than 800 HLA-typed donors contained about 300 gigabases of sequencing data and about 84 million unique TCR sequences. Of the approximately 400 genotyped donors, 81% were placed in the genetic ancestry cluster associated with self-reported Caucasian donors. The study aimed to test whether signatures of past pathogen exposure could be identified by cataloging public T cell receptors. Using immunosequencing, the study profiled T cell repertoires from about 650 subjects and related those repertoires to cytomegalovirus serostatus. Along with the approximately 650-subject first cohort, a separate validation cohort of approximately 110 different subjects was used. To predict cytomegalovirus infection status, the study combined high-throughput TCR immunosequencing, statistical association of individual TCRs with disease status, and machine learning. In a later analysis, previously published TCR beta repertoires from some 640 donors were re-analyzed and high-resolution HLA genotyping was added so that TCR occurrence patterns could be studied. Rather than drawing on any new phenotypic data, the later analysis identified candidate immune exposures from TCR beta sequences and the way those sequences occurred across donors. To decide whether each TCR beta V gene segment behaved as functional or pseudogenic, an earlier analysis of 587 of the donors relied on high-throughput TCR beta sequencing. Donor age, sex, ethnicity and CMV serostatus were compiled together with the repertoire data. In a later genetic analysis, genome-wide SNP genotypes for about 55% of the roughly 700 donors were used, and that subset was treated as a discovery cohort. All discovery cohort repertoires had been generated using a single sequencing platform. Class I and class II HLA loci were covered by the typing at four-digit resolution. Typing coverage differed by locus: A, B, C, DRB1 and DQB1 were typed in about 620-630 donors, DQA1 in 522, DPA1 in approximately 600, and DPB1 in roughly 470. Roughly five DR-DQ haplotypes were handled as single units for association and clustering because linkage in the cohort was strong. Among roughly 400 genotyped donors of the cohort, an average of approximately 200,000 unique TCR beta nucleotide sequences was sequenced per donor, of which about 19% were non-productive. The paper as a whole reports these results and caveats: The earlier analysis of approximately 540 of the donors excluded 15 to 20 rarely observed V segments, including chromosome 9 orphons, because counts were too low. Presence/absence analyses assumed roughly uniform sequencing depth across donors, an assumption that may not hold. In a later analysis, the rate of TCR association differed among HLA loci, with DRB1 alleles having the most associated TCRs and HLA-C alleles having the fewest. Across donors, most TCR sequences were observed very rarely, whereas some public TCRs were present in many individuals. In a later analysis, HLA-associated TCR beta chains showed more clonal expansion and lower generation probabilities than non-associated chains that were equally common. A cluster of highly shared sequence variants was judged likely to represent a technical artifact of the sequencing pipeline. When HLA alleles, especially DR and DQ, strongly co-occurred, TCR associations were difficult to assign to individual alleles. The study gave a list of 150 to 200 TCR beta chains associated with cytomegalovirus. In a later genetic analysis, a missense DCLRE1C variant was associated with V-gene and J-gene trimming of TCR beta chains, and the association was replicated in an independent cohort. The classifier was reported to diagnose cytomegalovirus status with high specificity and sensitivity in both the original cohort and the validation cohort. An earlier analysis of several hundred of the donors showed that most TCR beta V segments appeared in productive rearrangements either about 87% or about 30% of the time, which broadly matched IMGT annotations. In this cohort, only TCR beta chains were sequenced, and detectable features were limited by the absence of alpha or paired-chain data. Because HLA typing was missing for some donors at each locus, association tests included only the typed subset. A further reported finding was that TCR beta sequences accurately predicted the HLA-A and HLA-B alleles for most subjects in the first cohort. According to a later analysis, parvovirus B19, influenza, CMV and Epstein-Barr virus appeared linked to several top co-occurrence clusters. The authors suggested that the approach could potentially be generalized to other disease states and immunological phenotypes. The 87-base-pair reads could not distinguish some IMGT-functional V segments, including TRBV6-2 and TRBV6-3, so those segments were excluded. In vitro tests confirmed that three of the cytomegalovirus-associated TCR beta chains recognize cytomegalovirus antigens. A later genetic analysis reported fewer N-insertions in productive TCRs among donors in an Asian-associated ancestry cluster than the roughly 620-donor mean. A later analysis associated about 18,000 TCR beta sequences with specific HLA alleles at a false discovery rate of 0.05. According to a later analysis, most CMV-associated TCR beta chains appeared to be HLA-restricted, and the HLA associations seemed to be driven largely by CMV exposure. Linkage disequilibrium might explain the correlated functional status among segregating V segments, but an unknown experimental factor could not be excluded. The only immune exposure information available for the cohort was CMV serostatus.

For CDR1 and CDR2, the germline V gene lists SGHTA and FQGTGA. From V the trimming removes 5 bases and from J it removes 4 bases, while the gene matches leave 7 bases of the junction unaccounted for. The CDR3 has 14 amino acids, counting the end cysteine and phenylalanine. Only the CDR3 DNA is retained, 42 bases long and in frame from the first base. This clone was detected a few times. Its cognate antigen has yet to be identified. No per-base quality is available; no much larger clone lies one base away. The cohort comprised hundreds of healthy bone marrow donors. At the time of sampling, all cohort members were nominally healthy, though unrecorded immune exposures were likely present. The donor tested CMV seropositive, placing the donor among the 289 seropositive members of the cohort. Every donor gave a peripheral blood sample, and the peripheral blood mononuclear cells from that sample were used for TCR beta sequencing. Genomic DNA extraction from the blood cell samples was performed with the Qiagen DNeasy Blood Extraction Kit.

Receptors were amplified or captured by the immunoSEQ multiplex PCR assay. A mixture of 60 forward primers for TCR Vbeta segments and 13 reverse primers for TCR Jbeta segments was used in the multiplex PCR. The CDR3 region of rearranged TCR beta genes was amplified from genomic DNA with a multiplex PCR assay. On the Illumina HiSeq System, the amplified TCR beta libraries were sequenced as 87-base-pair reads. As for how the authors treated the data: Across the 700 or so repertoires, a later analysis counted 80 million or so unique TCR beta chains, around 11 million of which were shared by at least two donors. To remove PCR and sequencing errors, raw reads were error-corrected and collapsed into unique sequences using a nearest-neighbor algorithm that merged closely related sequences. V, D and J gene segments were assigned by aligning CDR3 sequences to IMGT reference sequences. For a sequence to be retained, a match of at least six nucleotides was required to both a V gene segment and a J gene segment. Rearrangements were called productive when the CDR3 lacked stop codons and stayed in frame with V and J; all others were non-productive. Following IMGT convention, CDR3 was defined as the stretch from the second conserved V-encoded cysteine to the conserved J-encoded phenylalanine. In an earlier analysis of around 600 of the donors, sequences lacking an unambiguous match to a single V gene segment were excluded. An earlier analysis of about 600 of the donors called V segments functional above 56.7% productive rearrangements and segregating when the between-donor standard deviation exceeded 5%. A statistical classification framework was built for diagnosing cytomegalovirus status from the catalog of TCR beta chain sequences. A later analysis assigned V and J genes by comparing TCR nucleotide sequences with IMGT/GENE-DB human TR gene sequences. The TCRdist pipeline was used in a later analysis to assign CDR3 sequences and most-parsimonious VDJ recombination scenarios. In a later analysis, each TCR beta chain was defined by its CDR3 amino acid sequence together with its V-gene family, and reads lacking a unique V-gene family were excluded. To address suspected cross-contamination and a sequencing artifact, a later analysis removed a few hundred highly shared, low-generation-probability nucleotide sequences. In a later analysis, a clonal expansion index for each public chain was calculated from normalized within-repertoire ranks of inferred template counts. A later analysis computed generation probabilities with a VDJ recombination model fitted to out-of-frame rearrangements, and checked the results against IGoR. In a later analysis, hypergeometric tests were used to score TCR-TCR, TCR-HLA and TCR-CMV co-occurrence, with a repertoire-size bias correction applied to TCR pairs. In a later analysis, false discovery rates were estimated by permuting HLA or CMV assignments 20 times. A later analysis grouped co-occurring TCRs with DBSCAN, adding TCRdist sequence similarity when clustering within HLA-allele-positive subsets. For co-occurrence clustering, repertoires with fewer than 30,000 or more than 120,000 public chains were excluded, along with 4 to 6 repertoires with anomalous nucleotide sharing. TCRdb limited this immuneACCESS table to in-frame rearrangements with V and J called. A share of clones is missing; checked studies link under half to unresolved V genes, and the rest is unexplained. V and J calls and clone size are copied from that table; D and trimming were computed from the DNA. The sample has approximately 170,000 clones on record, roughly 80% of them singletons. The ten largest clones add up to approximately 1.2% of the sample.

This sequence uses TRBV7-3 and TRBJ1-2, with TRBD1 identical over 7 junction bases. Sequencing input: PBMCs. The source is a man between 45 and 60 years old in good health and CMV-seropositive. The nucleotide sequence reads TGTGCCAGCAGCGAGTCGGGACAGCCCTATGGCTACACCTTC. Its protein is CASSESGQPYGYTF.